This passage covers 5 T cell receptor delta chains from one sample sequenced in a study of delta chains in infants with herpesvirus infections. Reverse transcription of PBMC RNA used primers specific for the gamma and delta chains. TCRdb reanalyzed the RT-PCR reads using CATT. This sample has approximately 1,400 delta-chain clones, with about 7.1% found just once. The specimen was peripheral blood, collected at time point 1 of longitudinal follow-up. These receptors came from a human donor who was a Ugandan infant, either HIV-exposed or HIV-unexposed (not recorded which).

The table lists this clone with a few counts. This could be a read error, since a much larger clone is one nucleotide away. V gene TRDV1 combines with J gene TRDJ1, with a weak D call TRDD2 (6 bases). Deletions cut 2 bases from V and 7 bases from J, with 23 bases between. This CDR3 contains 17 residues. Germline CDR1 and CDR2: TSWWSYY and QGS. CDR3 residues: CALGEFFLPLSDRKLIF. The CDR3 region has the DNA TGTGCTCTTGGGGAATTCTTCCTCCCGCTTTCTGACCGTAAACTCATCTTT.

Judged by abundance, this clone is large. This rearrangement joins TRDV1 to TRDJ1, with D tentatively TRDD3 (5 bases). The CDR3 covers 20 residues. Trimming removed 3 bases from V and 0 bases from J, with 26 bases in between. Germline CDR1 and CDR2: TSWWSYY and QGS. This CDR3 is CALGDQVPLLYWLYTDKLIF. The CDR3 bases are TGTGCTCTTGGGGACCAAGTTCCCTTACTGTACTGGTTGTACACCGATAAACTCATCTTT.

By sample fraction, this clone is large. J is TRDJ1 and V is TRDV1; 7 nucleotides line up with TRDD3. This CDR3 contains 21 residues. V trimming: 7 bases; J trimming: 0 bases; junction bases outside the gene matches: 26. Germline lookup yields CDR1 TSWWSYY and CDR2 QGS. This CDR3 reads CALEGGSSAPGGPRYTDKLIF. CDR3 in DNA: TGTGCTCTTGAAGGGGGCTCCTCTGCGCCTGGGGGGCCCAGGTACACCGATAAACTCATCTTT.

This clone is medium-sized. This chain links TRDV2 with TRDJ3; 11 bases line up with TRDD3. CDR1 is GEAIGNYY, CDR2 EKD, per germline. V gave up 0 bases and J gave up 0 bases; unmatched junction bases: 6. The CDR3 has 20 amino acids. The CDR3 reads CACDTVLGDKSSWDTRQMFF. The CDR3 nucleotides read TGTGCCTGTGACACCGTACTGGGGGATAAAAGCTCCTGGGACACCCGACAGATGTTTTTC.

With regard to this clone: A much larger clonotype is one base distant, so this may be a read error. Other DNA sequences in this specimen translate into the identical CDR3. CDR3 in amino acids: CALGKEVRYTDKLIF. CDR3 sequence (DNA): TGTGCGCTTGGGAAGGAGGTTCGGTACACCGATAAACTCATCTTT. The V call is TRDV1, the J call TRDJ1; D unresolved. Germline CDR1 reads TSWWSYY; CDR2 reads QGS. CDR3 length: 15 residues.